Listed here are 11 T cell receptor beta chains from one sample, sequenced in a study of blood T cell repertoires in COVID-19. The repertoire was sequenced with immunoSEQ multiplex PCR; TCRdb's copy has only in-frame clones and lacks some. The sample consists of about 360,000 clones, approximately 86% of them appearing once. Sequencing input: peripheral blood. These TCRs come from a human donor in a cohort sampled during active COVID-19.

This clone was recorded only once. This CDR3 is CASSSRSPGGASYEQYF. The CDR3 DNA reads as TGTGCCAGCAGCTCTAGGAGTCCAGGGGGCGCGTCCTACGAGCAGTACTTC. The J gene is TRBJ2-7, the V gene TRBV11-2; the match to TRBD1 covers 8 bases. Per the germline V gene, CDR1 is SGHAT and CDR2 is FQNNGV. After removal of 4 bases from V and 1 base from J, the junction contained 12 bases not matched to a gene. This CDR3 has 17 residues.

This rearrangement joins TRBV9 to TRBJ2-4, with a tentative D call TRBD2 (5 bases). The CDR3 consists of 17 residues. V was trimmed by 9 bases and J by 0 bases, leaving 22 bases between them. Germline V gene sequence: CDR1 SGDLS, CDR2 YYNGEE. The CDR3 reads CAIRKSRGFLAKNIQYF. The CDR3 coding sequence is TGTGCCATCCGCAAATCCAGAGGGTTCCTAGCCAAAAACATTCAGTACTTC.

This chain joins TRBV7-9 and TRBJ1-1, with no clear D. The CDR3 totals 16 residues. Germline CDR1 reads SEHNR; CDR2 reads FQNEAQ (reference sequence). Deletions cut 5 bases from V and 0 bases from J, with 16 bases between. This CDR3 reads CASSRYSSTMNTEAFF. The CDR3, as DNA: TGTGCCAGCAGCCGATACAGCTCCACGATGAACACTGAAGCTTTCTTT.

J is TRBJ2-2 and V is TRBV10-3; TRBD2 matches at 10 bases. In germline, CDR1 is ENHRY, CDR2 SYGVKD. This CDR3 comprises 15 residues. V lost 5 bases, J lost 2 bases, and 2 bases stayed unmatched. CDR3 nucleotides: TGTGCCATCAGTTTAGCGGGAGGAAACACCGGGGAGCTGTTTTTT. It yields the protein CAISLAGGNTGELFF.

This clone was observed a single time. This chain connects TRBV11-3 to TRBJ2-1, with 14 bases fitting TRBD2. This CDR3 contains 17 residues. V lost 5 bases to trimming and J lost 3 bases; unmatched junction nucleotides: 6. Germline values: CDR1 SGHNT, CDR2 YENEEA. CDR3 nucleotides: TGTGCCAGCAGCCCGGGACTAGCGGGAGCAGACTACAATGAGCAGTTCTTC. Its protein is CASSPGLAGADYNEQFF. Supplemented by reference TRBV11-3 and TRBJ2-1, the full variable domain reads EAGVVQSPRYKIIEKKQPVAFWCNPISGHNTLYWYLQNLGQGPELLIRYENEEAVDDSQLPKDRFSAERLKGVDSTLKIQPAELGDSAVYLCASSPGLAGADYNEQFFGPGTRLTVL.

The chain links TRBV21-1 to TRBJ2-1; the table's TRBD2 call for D was not verified on the DNA. TRBV21-1 is deemed a pseudogene. The CDR3 contains 16 residues. CDR3 residues: CASSSDPPGLGNEQFF. CDR3 nucleotides: TGTGCCAGCAGCAGCGATCCTCCGGGACTAGGCAATGAGCAGTTCTTC.

The rearrangement joins TRBV7-8 to TRBJ2-1, with 9 bases fitting TRBD1. Germline V gene sequence: CDR1 SGHVS, CDR2 FQNEAQ. Unmatched junction bases numbered 5, after V lost 2 bases and J lost 0 bases. This CDR3 is 17 amino acids long. The CDR3, as DNA: TGTGCCAGCAGCTTACGGGACAGGGAATTCTCCTACAATGAGCAGTTCTTC. It translates to CASSLRDREFSYNEQFF.

The V and J genes are TRBV9 and TRBJ2-1, with D possibly being TRBD2 (5 bases). The CDR3 sequence is 11 residues long. Between the trimmed V and J ends, which lost 3 bases and 14 bases, there was a span of 12 bases. The germline CDR1 and CDR2 sequences are SGDLS and YYNGEE. For the CDR3, the DNA is TGTGCCAGCAGCGGGGCGGACGGGAAGTTCTTC. It encodes CASSGADGKFF.

The CDR3 DNA is TGCGCCAGCAGCCAACGCTGGATAGCCACTGAAGCTTTCTTT. Translating it yields CASSQRWIATEAFF. The chain links TRBV4-1 to TRBJ1-1, with D unresolved. With 2 bases removed from V and 4 bases from J, the gap between germline ends came to 11 bases. CDR3 size: 14 residues. Germline CDR1 is MGHRA and CDR2 is YSYEKL.

The V call is TRBV5-1, the J call TRBJ2-2; maybe TRBD1 (5 bases). With 0 bases removed from V and 3 bases from J, the gap between germline ends came to 6 bases. The CDR3 spans 14 residues. Per the germline V gene, CDR1 is SGHRS and CDR2 is YFSETQ. The DNA for the CDR3 is TGCGCCAGCAGCTTGGAACAGGACACCGGGGAGCTGTTTTTT. Its protein is CASSLEQDTGELFF.

The chain links TRBV19 to TRBJ1-4; weak D call: TRBD1 (6 bases). Trimming left V 0 bases short and J 6 bases short, with 20 bases between. The CDR3 has 18 residues. The germline CDR1 and CDR2 sequences are LNHDA and SQIVND (reference sequence). The CDR3 is CASSIDRTGLGRDEKLFF. In DNA form, the CDR3 reads TGTGCCAGTAGTATAGATCGTACAGGGCTTGGACGCGATGAAAAACTGTTTTTT.